What follows are 27 T cell receptor beta chains derived from one specimen sequenced in a study of blood T cell repertoires in COVID-19. Libraries were prepared by immunoSEQ multiplex PCR; TCRdb keeps only in-frame clonotypes and omits some of them. The data contain 130,000 to 150,000 clones, roughly 84% of them singletons. Sequencing used peripheral blood. These receptors were obtained from a human donor in a cohort sampled during active COVID-19.

This sequence joins TRBV29-1 and TRBJ1-1; D not certain. Trimming took off 2 bases at V and 8 bases at J, with 9 bases between the two ends. CDR1 and CDR2 (germline): SQVTM, ANQGSEA. The CDR3 is 11 amino acids. The CDR3 coding sequence is TGCAGCGTTGAATTAACTAGGGAAGCTTTCTTT. Translating it yields CSVELTREAFF.

CDR3 residues: CASSIDHAQPQETQYF. The DNA for the CDR3 is TGTGCCAGTAGTATAGATCACGCACAGCCCCAAGAGACCCAGTACTTC. The chain employs TRBV19 and TRBJ2-5; D not resolved. Trimming took off 0 bases at V and 1 base at J, with 12 bases between the two ends. Looked up from germline, CDR1 is LNHDA and CDR2 is SQIVND (reference sequence). The CDR3 length is 16 residues.

The V and J genes are TRBV27 and TRBJ2-4; D unclear. Trimming shortened V by 4 bases and J by 0 bases, and 13 bases separated the two germline ends. This CDR3 has 16 amino acids. Per germline, CDR1 MNHEY and CDR2 SMNVEV (reference sequence). The CDR3 DNA sequence: TGTGCCAGCAGTTCCCTCACTACTCTAGCCAAAAACATTCAGTACTTC. It translates to CASSSLTTLAKNIQYF.

V usage is TRBV7-6 and J usage is TRBJ2-7, with D perhaps TRBD1 (5 bases). This CDR3 has 13 amino acids. Germline V gives CDR1 SGHVS, CDR2 FNYEAQ. Trimming pared 0 bases from V and 5 bases from J, leaving 8 bases between. This chain's CDR3 is CASSLALRDEQYF. CDR3 nucleotide sequence: TGTGCCAGCAGCTTAGCGCTCAGGGACGAGCAGTACTTC.

The rearrangement joins TRBV19 to TRBJ2-1; TRBD2 matches 11 bases. CDR3 size: 15 residues. Per the germline V gene, CDR1 is LNHDA and CDR2 is SQIVND (reference sequence). After removal of 6 bases from V and 7 bases from J, the junction contained 8 bases not matched to a gene. This chain's CDR3 is CASRILAGGRNEQFF. CDR3 nucleotides: TGTGCCAGTAGGATTTTAGCGGGGGGGCGAAATGAGCAGTTCTTC. The variable domain in full, with the rest retrieved from reference TRBV19 and TRBJ2-1, is DGGITQSPKYLFRKEGQNVTLSCEQNLNHDAMYWYRQDPGQGLRLIYYSQIVNDFQKGDIAEGYSVSREKKESFPLTVTSAQKNPTAFYLCASRILAGGRNEQFFGPGTRLTVL.

Only a few counts were recorded for this clone. The chain employs TRBV30 and TRBJ1-2; 10 nucleotides align to TRBD1. The CDR3 sequence is 17 residues long. The J segment lost 8 bases and the V segment lost 5 bases, leaving 20 bases of the junction unmatched. In germline, CDR1 is GTSNPN, CDR2 SVGIG (reference sequence). The chain's CDR3 is CAWGAIPRRDRGGGYTF. The DNA of the CDR3 is TGTGCCTGGGGGGCCATTCCGCGCCGGGACAGGGGCGGCGGCTACACCTTC.

V is TRBV4-2 and J is TRBJ2-7, with a possible D match to TRBD2 (5 bases). The CDR3 has 14 residues. CDR1 and CDR2 from the germline V gene are LGHNA and YNFKEQ. V lost 0 bases, J lost 5 bases, and 11 bases lay in between. The CDR3 DNA reads as TGTGCCAGCAGCCAAGATCGGAGGCTGGACGAGCAGTACTTC. Protein product: CASSQDRRLDEQYF.

In its sample, this clone was seen many times. The V gene is TRBV6-5, the J gene TRBJ1-3; no clear D. Germline V gene data show CDR1 as MNHEY and CDR2 as SVGAGI. CDR3 length: 15 residues. Trimming took off 8 bases at V and 1 base at J, with 15 bases between the two ends. Here the CDR3 DNA reads TGTGCCAGCCGAGGCAACATAAGATCTGGAAACACCATATATTTT. Protein product: CASRGNIRSGNTIYF.

This rearrangement joins TRBV4-2 to TRBJ1-1; possible D gene TRBD1, 5 bases. Per germline, CDR1 LGHNA and CDR2 YNFKEQ. V was cut by 0 bases and J by 4 bases, with 12 bases left in between. This CDR3 is 15 amino acids long. The CDR3 spells CASSQESGGVTEAFF. The CDR3 nucleotides are TGTGCCAGCAGCCAAGAGTCGGGAGGGGTCACTGAAGCTTTCTTT.

The gene calls are TRBV7-3 and TRBJ1-1; D may be TRBD1 (5 bases). There are 14 residues in the CDR3. V lost 5 bases and J lost 1, with 11 bases in between. Germline CDR1 and CDR2: SGHTA and FQGTGA. The CDR3 here is CASSLPGGNTEAFF. The CDR3 nucleotides are TGTGCCAGCAGCCTTCCGGGGGGGAACACTGAAGCTTTCTTT.

The chain employs TRBV7-8 and TRBJ1-5, with 9 nucleotides matching TRBD1. The V gene's germline CDR1 is SGHVS and CDR2 FQNEAQ. The V segment lost 5 bases and the J segment 6 bases; nucleotides outside the gene matches: 5. This CDR3 has 14 amino acids. The CDR3 bases are TGTGCCAGCAGCCAGACAGGGGGTAGTCAGCCCCAGCATTTT. Amino acids: CASSQTGGSQPQHF.

The chain links TRBV4-2 to TRBJ2-4, with TRBD2 matching over 9 bases. Germline lookup yields CDR1 LGHNA and CDR2 YNFKEQ. V lost 0 bases and J lost 0; bases outside the gene matches: 0. The CDR3 is made up of 16 amino acids. The CDR3 loop reads CASSQDSGRAKNIQYF. CDR3 bases: TGTGCCAGCAGCCAAGATAGCGGGAGAGCCAAAAACATTCAGTACTTC.

CDR3 protein: CASSQKTGSAGELFF. CDR3 DNA sequence: TGTGCCAGCAGCCAGAAGACAGGGTCTGCCGGGGAGCTGTTTTTT. The rearrangement joins TRBV3-1 (or the pseudogene TRBV3-2) to TRBJ2-2; the match to TRBD1 covers 7 bases. The length of the CDR3 is 15 residues. V trimming: 3 bases; J trimming: 6 bases; junction bases outside the gene matches: 7. Germline V gene sequence: CDR1 LGHDT, CDR2 YNNKEL (reference sequence).

The chain combines TRBV2 with TRBJ1-4; D remains ambiguous. This CDR3 has 16 amino acids. The V gene lost 4 bases and the J gene lost 7 bases, with 19 bases spanning the gap. The germline CDR1 and CDR2 sequences are SNHLY and FYNNEI. The CDR3 DNA reads as TGTGCCAGCAGTGCCCACGCCCGAGGGATCGCTGAAAAACTGTTTTTT. This encodes CASSAHARGIAEKLFF.

This rearrangement joins TRBV4-3 to TRBJ2-2; 7 nucleotides match TRBD2. This CDR3 contains 17 residues. Germline V CDR1 and CDR2: LGHNA, YSLEER. Germline trimming cut 3 bases from V and 6 bases from J; bases unmatched to any gene: 13. This CDR3 is CASSQSGKGSRAGELFF. The CDR3 region has the DNA TGCGCCAGCAGCCAGAGCGGGAAGGGTTCTAGGGCCGGGGAGCTGTTTTTT.

J is TRBJ1-3 and V is TRBV5-6; 7 bases map to TRBD1. V lost 4 bases to trimming and J lost 1 base; unmatched junction nucleotides: 11. The CDR3 runs 17 residues. CDR1 and CDR2 (germline): SGHDT, YYEEEE. The chain's CDR3 is CASSTGTVRASGNTIYF. DNA of the CDR3: TGTGCCAGCAGCACCGGGACAGTTCGGGCTTCTGGAAACACCATATATTTT. Complete variable domain (other parts from reference TRBV5-6 and TRBJ1-3): DAGVTQSPTHLIKTRGQQVTLRCSPKSGHDTVSWYQQALGQGPQFIFQYYEEEERQRGNFPDRFSGHQFPNYSSELNVNALLLGDSALYLCASSTGTVRASGNTIYFGEGSWLTVV.

This clone has just one count. This rearrangement joins TRBV4-1 to TRBJ2-3, with TRBD2 matching 9 bases. The CDR3 has 17 amino acids. V gave up 0 bases and J gave up 5 bases; unmatched junction bases: 9. Germline V CDR1 and CDR2: MGHRA, YSYEKL. The CDR3 DNA sequence: TGCGCCAGCAGCCAAGATCGGCGGGGGGGGCATCGAGATACGCAGTATTTT. It yields the protein CASSQDRRGGHRDTQYF.

The V call is TRBV20-1, the J call TRBJ1-1; D possibly corresponds to TRBD1 (5 bases). CDR1 DFQATT and CDR2 SNEGSKA come from the germline V gene (reference sequence). Trimming removed 3 bases from V and 5 bases from J, with 16 bases in between. There are 14 residues in the CDR3. The CDR3 sequence is CSASSWGVRTEAFF. The CDR3 DNA follows: TGCAGTGCTAGTTCCTGGGGGGTTAGGACTGAAGCTTTCTTT.

The chain carries TRBV2 and TRBJ1-1; D may be TRBD1 (5 bases). The CDR3 has 13 amino acids. Trimming left V 5 bases short and J 2 bases short, with 9 bases between. Germline-derived CDR1 and CDR2 are SNHLY and FYNNEI. CDR3 coding DNA: TGTGCCAGCAGTTATCAGGGTAACACTGAAGCTTTCTTT. This sequence encodes CASSYQGNTEAFF.

This clone has just one count. This chain connects TRBV19 to TRBJ2-5; D call uncertain. Per germline, CDR1 LNHDA and CDR2 SQIVND (reference sequence). The V end lost 6 bases, the J end lost 0 bases, and 11 bases lay between the germline ends. The CDR3 is 14 amino acids. The CDR3 coding sequence is TGTGCCAGTAGCCGACTGGTAAACCAAGAGACCCAGTACTTC. This encodes CASSRLVNQETQYF.

This clone has a handful of counts. Other DNA sequences from this sample encode an identical CDR3 as well. The V call is TRBV5-6, the J call TRBJ2-5; the D is unclear. The germline V gene encodes CDR1 SGHDT and CDR2 YYEEEE. This CDR3 contains 13 residues. V was cut by 0 bases and J by 2 bases, with 5 bases left in between. CDR3 loop: CASSLVQQETQYF. The DNA of the CDR3 is TGTGCCAGCAGCTTGGTACAGCAAGAGACCCAGTACTTC.

The chain has TRBV7-3 and TRBJ2-6; D might be TRBD2 (7 bases). CDR1 is SGHTA and CDR2 is FQGTGA in the germline V gene. Trimming shortened V by 5 bases and J by 0 bases, and 17 bases separated the two germline ends. The CDR3 length is 18 residues. CDR3 in amino acids: CASSPRGGQISGANVLTF. The CDR3 DNA sequence: TGTGCCAGCAGCCCGAGGGGGGGCCAAATCTCTGGGGCCAACGTCCTGACTTTC.

The rearrangement uses TRBV7-8 and TRBJ2-7; a possible D gene is TRBD1 (8 bases). CDR1 is SGHVS and CDR2 is FQNEAQ in the germline V gene. CDR3 length: 15 amino acids. Trimming pared 1 base from V and 3 bases from J, leaving 13 bases between. The CDR3: CASSLGQGRVYEQYF. The CDR3 DNA is TGTGCCAGCAGCTTAGGACAGGGGAGGGTCTACGAGCAGTACTTC.

This chain uses TRBV11-3 with TRBJ2-1; 8 nucleotides line up with TRBD1. This CDR3 comprises 15 residues. Germline V lookup: CDR1 SGHNT, CDR2 YENEEA. Germline trimming cut 2 bases from V and 4 bases from J; bases unmatched to any gene: 4. This CDR3 is CASSLSRGPYNEQFF. The CDR3 nucleotides are TGTGCCAGCAGCTTAAGCAGGGGGCCTTACAATGAGCAGTTCTTC.

The chain links TRBV18 to TRBJ1-5; D remains unclear. CDR3 length: 14 residues. Trimming cost V 3 bases and J 6 bases, with 12 bases left between them. The V gene's germline CDR1 is KGHSH and CDR2 LQKENI. Here the CDR3 DNA reads TGTGCCAGCTCACCCGGCAGGTCGAGTCAGCCCCAGCATTTT. Encoded protein: CASSPGRSSQPQHF.

The chain couples TRBV2 to TRBJ2-5; 9 nucleotides line up with TRBD1. Germline lookup yields CDR1 SNHLY and CDR2 FYNNEI. The junction had 2 bases not matched to a gene; V was cut back by 3 bases and J by 3 bases. This CDR3 contains 14 residues. CDR3: CASSDRTGEETQYF. The CDR3 DNA reads as TGTGCCAGCAGTGATCGGACAGGGGAAGAGACCCAGTACTTC.

The chain couples TRBV7-8 to TRBJ1-1; 9 positions agree with TRBD1. The CDR3 totals 15 residues. With V trimmed by 5 bases and J by 4 bases, 8 bases remained unmatched. CDR1 is SGHVS, CDR2 FQNEAQ, per germline. The CDR3 reads CASSPQGQGGTEAFF. In DNA, the CDR3 is TGTGCCAGCAGCCCCCAGGGACAGGGAGGCACTGAAGCTTTCTTT.